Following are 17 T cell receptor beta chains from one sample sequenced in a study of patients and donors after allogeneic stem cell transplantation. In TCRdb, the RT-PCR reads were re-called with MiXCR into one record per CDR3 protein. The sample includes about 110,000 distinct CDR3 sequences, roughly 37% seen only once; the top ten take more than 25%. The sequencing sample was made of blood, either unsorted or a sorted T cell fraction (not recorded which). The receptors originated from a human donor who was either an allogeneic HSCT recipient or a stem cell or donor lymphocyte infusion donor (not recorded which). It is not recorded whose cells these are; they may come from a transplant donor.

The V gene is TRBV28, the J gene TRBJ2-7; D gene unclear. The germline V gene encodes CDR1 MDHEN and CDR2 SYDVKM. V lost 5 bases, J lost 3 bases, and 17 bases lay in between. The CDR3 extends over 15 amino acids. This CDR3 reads CASSPGWSVNYEQYF. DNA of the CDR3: TGTGCCAGCAGTCCAGGTTGGTCCGTAAACTACGAGCAGTACTTC.

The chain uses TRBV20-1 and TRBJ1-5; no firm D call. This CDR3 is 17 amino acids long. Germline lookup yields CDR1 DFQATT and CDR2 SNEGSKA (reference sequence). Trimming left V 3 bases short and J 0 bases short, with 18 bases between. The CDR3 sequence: CSASVGASQYSNQPQHF. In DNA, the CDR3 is TGCAGTGCTAGTGTGGGCGCCTCCCAGTATAGCAATCAGCCCCAGCATTTT.

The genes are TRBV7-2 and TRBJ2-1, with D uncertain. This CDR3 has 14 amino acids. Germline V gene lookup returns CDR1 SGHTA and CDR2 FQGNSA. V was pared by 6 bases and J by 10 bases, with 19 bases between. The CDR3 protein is CASRYGVDPREQFF. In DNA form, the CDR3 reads TGTGCCAGCAGGTATGGGGTGGACCCACGAGAGCAGTTCTTC.

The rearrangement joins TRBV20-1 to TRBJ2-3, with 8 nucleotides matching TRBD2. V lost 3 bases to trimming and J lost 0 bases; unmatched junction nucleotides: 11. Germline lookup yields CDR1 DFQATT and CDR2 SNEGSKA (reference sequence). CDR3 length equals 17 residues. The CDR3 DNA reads TGCAGTGCTAGGATAGCGGGAAGCGGTCCCAGCACAGATACGCAGTATTTT. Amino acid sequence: CSARIAGSGPSTDTQYF.

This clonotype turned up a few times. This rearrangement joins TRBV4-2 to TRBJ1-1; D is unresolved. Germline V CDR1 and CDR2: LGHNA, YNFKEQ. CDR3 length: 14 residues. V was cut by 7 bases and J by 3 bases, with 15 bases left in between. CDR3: CASTPRRAYTEAFF. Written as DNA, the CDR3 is TGTGCCAGCACCCCCAGGAGGGCTTACACTGAAGCTTTCTTT.

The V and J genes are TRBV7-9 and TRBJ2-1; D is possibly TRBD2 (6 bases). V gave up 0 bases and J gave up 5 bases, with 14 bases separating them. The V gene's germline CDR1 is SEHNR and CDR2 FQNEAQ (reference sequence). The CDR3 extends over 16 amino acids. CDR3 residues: CASSLAAASAHNEQFF. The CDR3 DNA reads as TGTGCCAGCAGCTTAGCGGCTGCTAGCGCCCACAATGAGCAGTTCTTC.

CDR3 loop: CATTSSGRYEQYF. In DNA form, the CDR3 reads TGTGCCACTACGAGCAGCGGTCGCTACGAGCAGTACTTC. The chain uses TRBV10-3 and TRBJ2-7, with TRBD2 as a possible D gene (5 bases). Germline V lookup: CDR1 ENHRY, CDR2 SYGVKD. The length of the CDR3 is 13 residues. V gave up 10 bases and J gave up 3 bases, with 16 bases separating them.

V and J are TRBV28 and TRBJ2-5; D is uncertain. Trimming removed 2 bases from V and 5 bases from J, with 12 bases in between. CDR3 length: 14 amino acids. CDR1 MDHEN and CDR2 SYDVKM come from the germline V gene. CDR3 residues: CASSLRQAWETQYF. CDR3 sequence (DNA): TGTGCCAGCAGTTTACGGCAGGCCTGGGAGACCCAGTACTTC. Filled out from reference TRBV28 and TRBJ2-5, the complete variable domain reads DVKVTQSSRYLVKRTGEKVFLECVQDMDHENMFWYRQDPGLGLRLIYFSYDVKMKEKGDIPEGYSVSREKKERFSLILESASTNQTSMYLCASSLRQAWETQYFGPGTRLLVL.

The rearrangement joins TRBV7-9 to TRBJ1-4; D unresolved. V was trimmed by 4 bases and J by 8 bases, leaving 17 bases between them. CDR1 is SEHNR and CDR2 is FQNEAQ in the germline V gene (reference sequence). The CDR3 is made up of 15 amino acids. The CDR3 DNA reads TGTGCCAGCAGCTCGCCCGAACTAATAGAGGAAAAACTGTTTTTT. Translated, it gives CASSSPELIEEKLFF.

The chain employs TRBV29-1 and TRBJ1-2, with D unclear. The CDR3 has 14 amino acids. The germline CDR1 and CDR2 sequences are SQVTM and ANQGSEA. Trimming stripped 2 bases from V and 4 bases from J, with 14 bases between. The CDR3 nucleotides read TGCAGCGTTGAATGGGGAGCCGGCCCCTATGGCTACACCTTC. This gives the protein CSVEWGAGPYGYTF.

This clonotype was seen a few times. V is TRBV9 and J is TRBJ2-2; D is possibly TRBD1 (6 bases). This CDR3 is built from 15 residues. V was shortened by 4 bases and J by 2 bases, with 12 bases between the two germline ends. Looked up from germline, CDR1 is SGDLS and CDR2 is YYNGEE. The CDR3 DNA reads TGTGCCAGCAGCTCCACAGGGCCTAACACCGGGGAGCTGTTTTTT. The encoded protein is CASSSTGPNTGELFF.

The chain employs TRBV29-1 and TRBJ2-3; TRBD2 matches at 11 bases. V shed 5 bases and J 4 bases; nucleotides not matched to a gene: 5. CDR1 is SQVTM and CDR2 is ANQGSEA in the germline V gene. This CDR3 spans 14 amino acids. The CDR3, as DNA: TGCAGCGTTCAACTAGCGGGAGAGGCAGATACGCAGTATTTT. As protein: CSVQLAGEADTQYF.

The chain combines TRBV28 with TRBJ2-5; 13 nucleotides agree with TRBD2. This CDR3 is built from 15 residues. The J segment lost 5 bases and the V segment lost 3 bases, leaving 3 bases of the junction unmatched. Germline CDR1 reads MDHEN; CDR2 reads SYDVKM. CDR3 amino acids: CASSFEGLAGETQYF. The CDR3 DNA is TGTGCCAGCAGTTTCGAGGGACTAGCGGGGGAGACCCAGTACTTC.

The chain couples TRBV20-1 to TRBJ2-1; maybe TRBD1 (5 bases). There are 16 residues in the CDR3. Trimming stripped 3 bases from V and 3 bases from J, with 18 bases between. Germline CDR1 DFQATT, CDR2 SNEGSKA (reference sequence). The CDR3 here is CSARSLTASCYNEQFF. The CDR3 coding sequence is TGCAGTGCTAGGTCCTTGACAGCCAGCTGCTACAATGAGCAGTTCTTC.

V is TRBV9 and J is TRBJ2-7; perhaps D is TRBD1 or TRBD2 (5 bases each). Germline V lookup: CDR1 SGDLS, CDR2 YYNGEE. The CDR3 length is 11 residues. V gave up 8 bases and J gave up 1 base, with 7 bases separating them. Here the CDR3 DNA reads TGTGCCAGGGGACCTTCCTACGAGCAGTACTTC. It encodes CARGPSYEQYF.

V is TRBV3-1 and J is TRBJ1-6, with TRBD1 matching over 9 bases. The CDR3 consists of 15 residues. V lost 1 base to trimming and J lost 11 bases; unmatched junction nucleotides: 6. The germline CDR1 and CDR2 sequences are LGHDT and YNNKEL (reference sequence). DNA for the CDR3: TGTGCCAGCAGCCAAGGAACAGGGGGCTCGCCACCCCTCCACTTT. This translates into CASSQGTGGSPPLHF.

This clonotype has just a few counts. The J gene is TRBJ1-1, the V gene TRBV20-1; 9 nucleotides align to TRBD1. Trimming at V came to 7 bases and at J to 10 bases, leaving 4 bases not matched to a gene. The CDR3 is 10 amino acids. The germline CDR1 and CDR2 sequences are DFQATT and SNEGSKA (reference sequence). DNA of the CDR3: TGCAGTGGACTACAGGGGGCAGCTTTCTTT. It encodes CSGLQGAAFF.